This TCR beta chain was captured by sequencing in a study of a mutant IDH1 vaccine in newly diagnosed glioma. Study overall: Vaccination followed radiotherapy alone by 4-6 weeks, or accompanied temozolomide cycles. Every participant had undergone radiotherapy, temozolomide, or both before, and most underwent both.

Method: immunoSEQ multiplex PCR; TCRdb's copy keeps in-frame clones and lacks some. This sample carries 25,000 to 40,000 clones, over 65% of them seen once, and the ten largest clones take 15%. Time point of the sample: week 35, safety follow-up. A single vaccine dose contained 300 ug of mutant IDH1 20-mer peptide, and topical imiquimod was used with it. Germline V CDR1 and CDR2: SGHRS, YFSETQ. V was cut by 0 bases and J by 1 base, with 8 bases left in between. The CDR3 spans 14 residues. Details on this clone: What it binds is unknown.

This rearrangement joins TRBV5-1 to TRBJ2-7; D not resolved. The sequencing used PBMCs, collected from a glioma patient whose treatment included an IDH1 peptide vaccine. The receptor comes from a man aged 25-45 years with glioma. CDR3 loop: CASSLATRSYEQYF. In DNA form, the CDR3 reads TGCGCCAGCAGCTTGGCTACAAGATCCTACGAGCAGTACTTC.